A selection of T cell receptor beta chains follows, all from one sample in a study of shared clonotypes between healthy human individuals. This table comes from immunoSEQ multiplex PCR, and its TCRdb copy is limited to in-frame clones, with some not included. The repertoire holds fewer than 550,000 clones, with around 79% as singletons. Sequencing used PBMCs. Source of these receptors: a woman aged 40-49 years in good health. Some clones in this sample may be carry-over from other donors' samples. Each CDR3 is given with its conserved first and last residue. Each record gives: clone size, J gene, D gene, V gene, CDR3 length, CDR3 DNA, CDR3 protein. The D gene is left open where the match is weak. Size tells how often a clone was seen (once, few, many) or the class of an expanded clone, and some rows leave it out.

clone_size: once
j_call: TRBJ1-2
d_call: .
v_call: TRBV28
cdr3_length: 11
cdr3_nt: TGTGCCACCCACAGGGTCCCCGGCTACACCTTC
cdr3_aa: CATHRVPGYTF

clone_size: .
j_call: TRBJ2-5
d_call: .
v_call: TRBV20-1
cdr3_length: 11
cdr3_nt: TGCAGTGCCGTTACAGGGGAGACCCAGTACTTC
cdr3_aa: CSAVTGETQYF

clone_size: .
j_call: TRBJ2-5
d_call: TRBD1
v_call: TRBV18
cdr3_length: 13
cdr3_nt: TGTGCCAGCTCAATCAGGGGGCAAGAGACCCAGTACTTC
cdr3_aa: CASSIRGQETQYF

clone_size: .
j_call: TRBJ2-1
d_call: TRBD2
v_call: TRBV5-4
cdr3_length: 16
cdr3_nt: TGTGCCAGCAGCTCTAGGACTAGCGGGGCGCACAATGAGCAGTTCTTC
cdr3_aa: CASSSRTSGAHNEQFF

clone_size: few
j_call: TRBJ1-3
d_call: TRBD1
v_call: TRBV25-1
cdr3_length: 14
cdr3_nt: TGTGCCAGCAGTGACAGGGGGCAAGGAAACACCATATATTTT
cdr3_aa: CASSDRGQGNTIYF

clone_size: .
j_call: TRBJ2-5
d_call: .
v_call: TRBV9
cdr3_length: 15
cdr3_nt: TGTGCCAGCAGCGTGTCGATTTGGCCTGGGGAGACCCAGTACTTC
cdr3_aa: CASSVSIWPGETQYF

clone_size: .
j_call: TRBJ2-3
d_call: .
v_call: TRBV7-2
cdr3_length: 17
cdr3_nt: TGTGCCAGCAGCTTAAGAGGGGGAGGGGGCGCGGGAGATACGCAGTATTTT
cdr3_aa: CASSLRGGGGAGDTQYF

clone_size: once
j_call: TRBJ2-5
d_call: .
v_call: TRBV30
cdr3_length: 13
cdr3_nt: TGTGCCTGGAGCCTAGGGCCCCAAGAGACCCAGTACTTC
cdr3_aa: CAWSLGPQETQYF

clone_size: .
j_call: TRBJ2-1
d_call: .
v_call: TRBV2
cdr3_length: 15
cdr3_nt: TGTGCCAGCAGTGAAGCAGGGGGGAGCCACAATGAGCAGTTCTTC
cdr3_aa: CASSEAGGSHNEQFF

clone_size: few
j_call: TRBJ2-1
d_call: TRBD2
v_call: TRBV30
cdr3_length: 14
cdr3_nt: TGTGCCTGGAGTGGACTAGCGGCCTACAATGAGCAGTTCTTC
cdr3_aa: CAWSGLAAYNEQFF

clone_size: once
j_call: TRBJ2-5
d_call: TRBD2
v_call: TRBV6-1
cdr3_length: 14
cdr3_nt: TGTGCCAGCAGTGTAGCGGGAGGTCCAGAGACCCAGTACTTC
cdr3_aa: CASSVAGGPETQYF